By share, the clone carrying this T cell receptor (beta chain) counts as medium-sized. This entry belongs to a study of graft-versus-host responses after intestinal transplantation. Proliferating responders of the CD3+CD4+ and CD3+CD8+ phenotypes with low CFSE were sorted after the reaction. The CDR3 runs to 14 residues. V dropped 4 bases and J dropped 3 bases, with 9 bases sitting between them. Germline CDR1 reads MNHEY; CDR2 reads SVGAGI. Produced via immunoSEQ multiplex PCR; TCRdb's table is partial and in-frame only. The data hold 10,000 or so clones, with roughly 27% observed a single time. General study findings and limits: Some GvH clones were seen earlier in gut or blood, suggesting intestinal origin. Individuals carrying graft-donor T cell macrochimerism showed high graft-versus-host to host-versus-graft clonal ratios in allografts.

This chain connects TRBV6-5 to TRBJ2-2; D gene uncertain. This sequence originates from a human patient who received an intestinal transplant. Sequences were derived from alloreactive CD4+ T cells from a mixed lymphocyte reaction culture, sampled before intestinal transplant. The subset was: CFSE-low proliferating T cells sorted from roughly 6-day pre-transplant mixed lymphocyte reaction (GvH or HvG direction). CDR3 residues: CASSWVRDTGELFF. The CDR3 region has the DNA TGTGCCAGCAGTTGGGTCAGAGACACCGGGGAGCTGTTTTTT.